Listed below are T cell receptor beta chains from one sample, sequenced in a study of shared clonotypes between healthy human individuals. The method was immunoSEQ multiplex PCR; TCRdb's version includes in-frame clones alone and lacks a portion of them. The profile shows 1,500,000 or so clones, 95% to 97% of them singletons. The sample consisted of naive CD4+ T cells sorted from blood. The receptors originated from a man under 40 in good health. Each CDR3 is given with its conserved first and last residue. Fields, in order: clone size, D gene, V gene, J gene, CDR3 protein, CDR3 DNA. D genes are given only for firm matches. Rows may omit the clone size; those that give it use once, few, many or a size class.

clone size: once
D gene: TRBD1
V gene: TRBV6-6
J gene: TRBJ2-7
CDR3 protein: CASGRGQGAYEQYF
CDR3 DNA: TGTGCCAGCGGCCGGGGACAGGGGGCCTACGAGCAGTACTTC

clone size: NA
D gene: TRBD1
V gene: TRBV6-1
J gene: TRBJ2-7
CDR3 protein: CASSPGTASYEQYF
CDR3 DNA: TGTGCCAGCAGTCCGGGGACAGCCTCCTACGAGCAGTACTTC

clone size: NA
D gene: TRBD2
V gene: TRBV5-5
J gene: TRBJ2-7
CDR3 protein: CASSLGLADSYEQYF
CDR3 DNA: TGTGCCAGCAGCCTCGGACTAGCGGACTCCTACGAGCAGTACTTC

clone size: NA
D gene: NA
V gene: TRBV19
J gene: TRBJ2-2
CDR3 protein: CASKNRKLTGELFF
CDR3 DNA: TGTGCCAGTAAAAACAGGAAACTCACCGGGGAGCTGTTTTTT

clone size: NA
D gene: NA
V gene: TRBV7-9
J gene: TRBJ2-2
CDR3 protein: CASSLAHGNTGELFF
CDR3 DNA: TGTGCCAGCAGCTTGGCTCACGGGAACACCGGGGAGCTGTTTTTT

clone size: NA
D gene: NA
V gene: TRBV4-3
J gene: TRBJ2-3
CDR3 protein: CASSQDKGGSTDTQYF
CDR3 DNA: TGCGCCAGCAGCCAAGATAAAGGGGGTAGCACAGATACGCAGTATTTT

clone size: NA
D gene: TRBD2
V gene: TRBV29-1
J gene: TRBJ2-7
CDR3 protein: CSVKRETTYEQYF
CDR3 DNA: TGCAGCGTCAAGCGGGAGACGACCTACGAGCAGTACTTC

clone size: NA
D gene: NA
V gene: TRBV2
J gene: TRBJ2-7
CDR3 protein: CASSVQYYEQYF
CDR3 DNA: TGTGCCAGCAGTGTACAGTACTACGAGCAGTACTTC

clone size: NA
D gene: NA
V gene: TRBV2
J gene: TRBJ2-6
CDR3 protein: CASSVSGANVLTF
CDR3 DNA: TGTGCCAGCAGCGTTTCTGGGGCCAACGTCCTGACTTTC

clone size: once
D gene: TRBD1
V gene: TRBV28
J gene: TRBJ1-2
CDR3 protein: CASSSGTGGARYGYTF
CDR3 DNA: TGTGCCAGCAGTTCCGGAACAGGGGGCGCGCGCTATGGCTACACCTTC

clone size: once
D gene: TRBD1
V gene: TRBV6-1
J gene: TRBJ1-4
CDR3 protein: CASSPGQVNEKLFF
CDR3 DNA: TGTGCCAGCAGCCCGGGACAGGTTAATGAAAAACTGTTTTTT

clone size: few
D gene: NA
V gene: TRBV19
J gene: TRBJ2-2
CDR3 protein: CASSVGQGGIVGELFF
CDR3 DNA: TGTGCCAGTAGTGTTGGACAGGGAGGGATTGTCGGGGAGCTGTTTTTT

clone size: NA
D gene: NA
V gene: TRBV7-2
J gene: TRBJ1-2
CDR3 protein: CASSLEGIGRLSGGYTF
CDR3 DNA: TGTGCCAGCAGCTTAGAGGGAATCGGGAGACTGTCGGGGGGCTACACCTTC

clone size: NA
D gene: TRBD2
V gene: TRBV10-3
J gene: TRBJ2-1
CDR3 protein: CAISEGPTSGSRDEQFF
CDR3 DNA: TGTGCCATCAGTGAGGGGCCGACTAGCGGGAGTCGGGATGAGCAGTTCTTC

clone size: NA
D gene: NA
V gene: TRBV7-2
J gene: TRBJ1-3
CDR3 protein: CASSLLGASSGNTIYF
CDR3 DNA: TGTGCCAGCAGCCTCTTGGGGGCTAGCTCTGGAAACACCATATATTTT

clone size: NA
D gene: TRBD1
V gene: TRBV6-6
J gene: TRBJ2-7
CDR3 protein: CASSYSLTGGSYEQYF
CDR3 DNA: TGTGCCAGCAGTTATTCTCTGACAGGGGGCTCCTACGAGCAGTACTTC

clone size: few
D gene: NA
V gene: TRBV27
J gene: TRBJ2-1
CDR3 protein: CASSAGWSNEQFF
CDR3 DNA: TGTGCCAGCAGTGCAGGTTGGAGTAATGAGCAGTTCTTC

clone size: NA
D gene: NA
V gene: TRBV7-8
J gene: TRBJ2-1
CDR3 protein: CASSRLGGSYNEQFF
CDR3 DNA: TGTGCCAGCAGCCGACTCGGAGGCTCCTACAATGAGCAGTTCTTC

clone size: NA
D gene: NA
V gene: TRBV7-3
J gene: TRBJ2-2
CDR3 protein: CASSLQGQLNTGELFF
CDR3 DNA: TGTGCCAGCAGCTTACAGGGGCAGCTGAACACCGGGGAGCTGTTTTTT

clone size: NA
D gene: NA
V gene: TRBV7-9
J gene: TRBJ1-2
CDR3 protein: CASSRTEQNYGYTF
CDR3 DNA: TGTGCCAGCAGCCGGACAGAACAAAACTATGGCTACACCTTC

clone size: once
D gene: NA
V gene: TRBV7-2
J gene: TRBJ2-5
CDR3 protein: CASSLRSAVRGETQYF
CDR3 DNA: TGTGCCAGCAGCTTACGAAGCGCGGTGCGCGGTGAGACCCAGTACTTC

clone size: NA
D gene: NA
V gene: TRBV5-1
J gene: TRBJ1-4
CDR3 protein: CASSLGQPNEKLFF
CDR3 DNA: TGCGCCAGCAGCTTGGGTCAGCCCAATGAAAAACTGTTTTTT

clone size: few
D gene: NA
V gene: TRBV7-9
J gene: TRBJ2-5
CDR3 protein: CASSSIETQYF
CDR3 DNA: TGTGCCAGCAGCTCCATTGAGACCCAGTACTTC

clone size: NA
D gene: NA
V gene: TRBV18
J gene: TRBJ2-5
CDR3 protein: CASSPPGGETQYF
CDR3 DNA: TGTGCCAGCTCACCACCGGGCGGTGAGACCCAGTACTTC

clone size: NA
D gene: NA
V gene: TRBV5-5
J gene: TRBJ1-1
CDR3 protein: CASSPEVGRGAFF
CDR3 DNA: TGTGCCAGCAGCCCTGAGGTGGGCCGAGGTGCTTTCTTT

clone size: NA
D gene: NA
V gene: TRBV18
J gene: TRBJ2-5
CDR3 protein: CASSPSGRVLGLETQYF
CDR3 DNA: TGTGCCAGCTCACCATCGGGCAGGGTGCTTGGCCTAGAGACCCAGTACTTC

clone size: NA
D gene: NA
V gene: TRBV5-1
J gene: TRBJ2-2
CDR3 protein: CASSGESANTGELFF
CDR3 DNA: TGCGCCAGCAGCGGTGAAAGCGCGAACACCGGGGAGCTGTTTTTT

clone size: NA
D gene: NA
V gene: TRBV10-3
J gene: TRBJ2-1
CDR3 protein: CAVALDPSRGQFF
CDR3 DNA: TGTGCCGTCGCACTAGATCCCTCGAGGGGGCAGTTCTTC

clone size: NA
D gene: NA
V gene: TRBV28
J gene: TRBJ2-1
CDR3 protein: CASSSVYNSYNEQFF
CDR3 DNA: TGTGCCAGCAGCAGTGTTTACAACTCCTACAATGAGCAGTTCTTC

clone size: NA
D gene: TRBD2
V gene: TRBV30
J gene: TRBJ2-7
CDR3 protein: CAWREMLAGHYEQYF
CDR3 DNA: TGTGCCTGGAGGGAGATGCTAGCGGGACACTACGAGCAGTACTTC

clone size: NA
D gene: TRBD2
V gene: TRBV5-4
J gene: TRBJ2-2
CDR3 protein: CASSLGGRGSTGELFF
CDR3 DNA: TGTGCCAGCAGCTTGGGCGGGAGAGGGAGCACCGGGGAGCTGTTTTTT

clone size: NA
D gene: NA
V gene: TRBV7-8
J gene: TRBJ2-1
CDR3 protein: CASSLESEDNEQFF
CDR3 DNA: TGTGCCAGCAGCTTAGAATCCGAAGACAATGAGCAGTTCTTC

clone size: once
D gene: NA
V gene: TRBV7-9
J gene: TRBJ2-7
CDR3 protein: CASSPNTDSYEQYF
CDR3 DNA: TGTGCCAGCAGCCCGAATACAGATAGCTACGAGCAGTACTTC

clone size: NA
D gene: NA
V gene: TRBV2
J gene: TRBJ2-7
CDR3 protein: CASSDSYEQYF
CDR3 DNA: TGTGCCAGCAGTGACTCCTACGAGCAGTACTTC

clone size: NA
D gene: NA
V gene: TRBV28
J gene: TRBJ1-2
CDR3 protein: CASSLPPYRGRFFYGYTF
CDR3 DNA: TGTGCCAGCAGTTTGCCCCCCTATAGAGGGCGCTTTTTCTATGGCTACACCTTC

clone size: NA
D gene: TRBD1
V gene: TRBV2
J gene: TRBJ1-5
CDR3 protein: CASSRDSQNQPQHF
CDR3 DNA: TGTGCCAGCAGTCGGGACAGCCAAAATCAGCCCCAGCATTTT

clone size: NA
D gene: TRBD1
V gene: TRBV5-1
J gene: TRBJ2-3
CDR3 protein: CASSPRTGVTDTQYF
CDR3 DNA: TGCGCCAGCAGCCCCCGGACAGGAGTAACAGATACGCAGTATTTT

clone size: once
D gene: NA
V gene: TRBV18
J gene: TRBJ2-3
CDR3 protein: CASSPGTGPDTQYF
CDR3 DNA: TGTGCCAGCTCACCAGGGACCGGGCCGGATACGCAGTATTTT

clone size: NA
D gene: NA
V gene: TRBV5-1
J gene: TRBJ2-7
CDR3 protein: CASSPLGYEQYF
CDR3 DNA: TGCGCCAGCAGCCCCCTTGGCTACGAGCAGTACTTC

clone size: NA
D gene: TRBD2
V gene: TRBV5-1
J gene: TRBJ2-7
CDR3 protein: CASSLVGGGSYEQYF
CDR3 DNA: TGCGCCAGCAGCTTGGTAGGCGGGGGCTCCTACGAGCAGTACTTC

clone size: NA
D gene: NA
V gene: TRBV7-2
J gene: TRBJ2-7
CDR3 protein: CASRDTPYEQYF
CDR3 DNA: TGTGCCAGCAGGGATACCCCCTACGAGCAGTACTTC

clone size: NA
D gene: TRBD1
V gene: TRBV9
J gene: TRBJ1-1
CDR3 protein: CASSYGTGLNTEAFF
CDR3 DNA: TGTGCCAGCAGCTACGGGACAGGCTTGAACACTGAAGCTTTCTTT

clone size: NA
D gene: NA
V gene: TRBV6-1
J gene: TRBJ2-7
CDR3 protein: CASSEPGSSEQYF
CDR3 DNA: TGTGCCAGCAGTGAACCGGGGTCTAGCGAGCAGTACTTC

clone size: NA
D gene: NA
V gene: TRBV28
J gene: TRBJ2-7
CDR3 protein: CASSLDPLGHEQYF
CDR3 DNA: TGTGCCAGCAGTTTGGATCCCCTCGGCCACGAGCAGTACTTC

clone size: NA
D gene: NA
V gene: TRBV30
J gene: TRBJ1-6
CDR3 protein: CAWKTQTSYNSPLHF
CDR3 DNA: TGTGCCTGGAAAACACAAACCTCTTATAATTCACCCCTCCACTTT

clone size: NA
D gene: NA
V gene: TRBV19
J gene: TRBJ2-1
CDR3 protein: CASRGLPFNEQFF
CDR3 DNA: TGTGCCAGTCGGGGTCTCCCCTTCAATGAGCAGTTCTTC

clone size: NA
D gene: NA
V gene: TRBV27
J gene: TRBJ2-5
CDR3 protein: CASSRDQVSAAQETQYF
CDR3 DNA: TGTGCCAGCAGTCGCGATCAGGTCTCGGCCGCCCAAGAGACCCAGTACTTC

clone size: NA
D gene: NA
V gene: TRBV7-2
J gene: TRBJ2-5
CDR3 protein: CASSPPPAQETQYF
CDR3 DNA: TGTGCCAGCAGCCCACCCCCGGCCCAAGAGACCCAGTACTTC

clone size: NA
D gene: NA
V gene: TRBV30
J gene: TRBJ2-3
CDR3 protein: CAREGALADTQYF
CDR3 DNA: TGTGCCCGGGAGGGGGCGTTGGCAGATACGCAGTATTTT

clone size: NA
D gene: NA
V gene: TRBV18
J gene: TRBJ1-1
CDR3 protein: CASSPRGGGTEAFF
CDR3 DNA: TGTGCCAGCTCACCCCGAGGGGGGGGCACTGAAGCTTTCTTT

clone size: NA
D gene: NA
V gene: TRBV15
J gene: TRBJ2-1
CDR3 protein: CATSRGILGITKNEQFF
CDR3 DNA: TGTGCCACCAGCAGAGGTATACTAGGTATTACAAAAAATGAGCAGTTCTTC

clone size: NA
D gene: TRBD2
V gene: TRBV29-1
J gene: TRBJ2-3
CDR3 protein: CSVTWGLASDTQYF
CDR3 DNA: TGCAGCGTAACTTGGGGACTAGCGTCTGATACGCAGTATTTT

clone size: NA
D gene: TRBD1
V gene: TRBV19
J gene: TRBJ2-7
CDR3 protein: CASRGTGDIYEQYF
CDR3 DNA: TGTGCCAGTAGAGGGACAGGGGACATCTACGAGCAGTACTTC